This TCR beta chain was sequenced for a study of cytomegalovirus exposure and HLA in healthy donors. PCR primers comprised 60 Vbeta and 13 Jbeta primers. Data came from immunoSEQ multiplex PCR; TCRdb stores just in-frame clones and leaves some out. Among 150,000 to 200,000 clones listed, about four fifths were seen once. This TCR derives from a man between 18 and 29 years old in good health and CMV-seronegative. Sequencing was performed on PBMCs.

Here the CDR3 DNA reads TGTGCCCTACTAGCGGGGGTCAATGAGCAGTTCTTC. This encodes CALLAGVNEQFF. The chain recombines TRBV2 with TRBJ2-1; 11 bases are a match to TRBD2. CDR3 size: 12 residues. J gave up 6 bases and V 11 bases, and 3 bases lay outside the gene matches. Per the germline V gene, CDR1 is SNHLY and CDR2 is FYNNEI.